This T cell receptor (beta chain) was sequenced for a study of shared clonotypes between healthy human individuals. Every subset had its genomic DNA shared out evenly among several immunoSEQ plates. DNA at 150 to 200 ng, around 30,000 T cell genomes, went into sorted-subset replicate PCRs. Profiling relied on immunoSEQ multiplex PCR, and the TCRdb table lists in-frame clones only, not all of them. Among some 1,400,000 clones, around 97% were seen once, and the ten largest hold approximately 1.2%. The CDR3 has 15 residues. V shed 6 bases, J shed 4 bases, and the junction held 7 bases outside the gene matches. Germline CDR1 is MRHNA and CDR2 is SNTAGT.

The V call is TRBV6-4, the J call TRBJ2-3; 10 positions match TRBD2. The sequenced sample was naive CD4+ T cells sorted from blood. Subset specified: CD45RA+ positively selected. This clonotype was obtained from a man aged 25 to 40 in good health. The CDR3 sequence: CASSPSGSWADTQYF. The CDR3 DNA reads TGTGCCAGCAGCCCTAGCGGGAGTTGGGCAGATACGCAGTATTTT.